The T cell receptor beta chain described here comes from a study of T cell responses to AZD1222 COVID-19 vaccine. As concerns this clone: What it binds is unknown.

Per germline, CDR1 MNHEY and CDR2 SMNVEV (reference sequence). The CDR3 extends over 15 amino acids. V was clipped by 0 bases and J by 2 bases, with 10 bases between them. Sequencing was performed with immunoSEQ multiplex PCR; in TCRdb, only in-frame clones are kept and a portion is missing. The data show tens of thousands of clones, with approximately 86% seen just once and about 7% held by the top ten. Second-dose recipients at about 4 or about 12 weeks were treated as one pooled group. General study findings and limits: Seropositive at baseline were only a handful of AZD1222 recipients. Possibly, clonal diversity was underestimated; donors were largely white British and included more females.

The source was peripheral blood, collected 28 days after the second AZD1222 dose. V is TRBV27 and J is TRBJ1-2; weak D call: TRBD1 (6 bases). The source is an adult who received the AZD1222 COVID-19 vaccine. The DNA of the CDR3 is TGTGCCAGCAGTTTATCCCAGGGGAGAAACTATGGCTACACCTTC. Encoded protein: CASSLSQGRNYGYTF.